This is a list of T cell receptor beta chains from one sample in a study of blood T cells in healthy people across ages. Each CDR3 protein is one row after TCRdb ran MiXCR on the 5' RACE reads. The sample has 1 million to 1.2 million distinct CDR3 sequences; roughly two fifths are singletons. Sequenced: blood. All receptors derive from a man aged 18 to 35 in good health. Each CDR3 is given with its conserved first and last residue. The D gene is left open where the match is weak. A clone size is listed for some rows: how often the clone was seen (once, few, many), or a class if it is expanded.

TRBV10-3	-	TRBJ2-5	-	CAIGENSPGETQYF	TGTGCCATCGGTGAGAACTCTCCGGGGGAGACCCAGTACTTC
TRBV5-5	-	TRBJ1-2	TRBD1	CASSPGTGGDGYTF	TGTGCCAGCAGCCCAGGGACAGGGGGCGATGGCTACACCTTC
TRBV4-3	-	TRBJ1-2	-	CASSQVADSRYGYTF	TGCGCCAGCAGCCAAGTGGCGGACAGTCGCTATGGCTACACCTTC
TRBV7-2	few	TRBJ1-1	-	CASSLRGGHREAFF	TGTGCCAGCAGCTTAAGGGGAGGTCATCGTGAAGCTTTCTTT
TRBV5-4	-	TRBJ2-5	TRBD1	CASSNKQGAQRHETQYF	TGTGCCAGCAGCAATAAACAGGGGGCGCAGAGGCACGAGACCCAGTACTTC
TRBV7-2	many	TRBJ2-5	-	CASSLGAGGETQYF	TGTGCCAGCAGCTTAGGGGCCGGGGGAGAGACCCAGTACTTC
TRBV20-1	few	TRBJ1-2	-	CSARRGAGPSYGYTF	TGCAGTGCTAGACGTGGCGCAGGGCCAAGCTATGGCTACACCTTC
TRBV27	-	TRBJ1-2	-	CASSLSSQGDGYTF	TGTGCCAGCAGTTTATCTTCGCAGGGCGATGGCTACACCTTC
TRBV10-3	few	TRBJ1-1	TRBD1	CAIRLTGEVEAFF	TGTGCCATCAGGCTGACAGGGGAGGTTGAAGCTTTCTTT
TRBV5-1	once	TRBJ1-4	-	CASSGGGVNEKLFF	TGCGCCAGCAGCGGGGGGGGAGTTAATGAAAAACTGTTTTTT
TRBV12-3/TRBV12-4	-	TRBJ2-7	-	CASSLSGEQGEQYF	TGTGCCAGCAGTTTGAGCGGGGAACAGGGTGAGCAGTACTTC
TRBV6-1	-	TRBJ1-1	-	CASSEPGRPKLGAFF	TGTGCCAGCAGTGAACCGGGACGCCCCAAGTTAGGAGCTTTCTTT
TRBV12-3/TRBV12-4	-	TRBJ1-4	-	CASSLLGPGPRANEKLFF	TGTGCCAGCAGCCTTTTGGGTCCGGGGCCACGGGCGAATGAAAAACTGTTTTTT
TRBV4-2	few	TRBJ1-6	TRBD1	CASSQKTGGAKNSPLHF	TGTGCCAGCAGCCAGAAGACAGGGGGCGCGAAGAATTCACCCCTCCACTTT
TRBV20-1	-	TRBJ1-5	TRBD1	CSGRDSQALYQPQHF	TGCAGTGGCCGGGACAGCCAAGCACTTTATCAGCCCCAGCATTTT
TRBV4-2	few	TRBJ2-2	TRBD2	CASSQELAGGPNSLELFF	TGTGCCAGCAGCCAAGAACTAGCGGGGGGGCCGAATTCCCTGGAGCTGTTTTTT
TRBV7-2	few	TRBJ2-5	TRBD2	CASSSLPGGQMTQYF	TGTGCCAGCAGCTCCCTCCCGGGGGGGCAAATGACCCAGTACTTC
TRBV7-9	once	TRBJ2-2	-	CASIPPGVTGELFF	TGTGCCAGCATCCCCCCGGGTGTAACCGGGGAGCTGTTTTTT
TRBV29-1	-	TRBJ2-7	TRBD1	CSAGQRNSYEQYF	TGCAGCGCGGGACAGCGAAACTCCTACGAGCAGTACTTC
TRBV4-2	few	TRBJ2-5	-	CASSQEFKGETQYF	TGTGCCAGCAGCCAAGAATTTAAGGGAGAGACCCAGTACTTC
TRBV29-1	-	TRBJ1-2	-	CSVDSQNYGYTF	TGCAGCGTTGACAGCCAGAACTATGGCTACACCTTC
TRBV2	-	TRBJ2-1	-	CASSYQGNNEQFF	TGTGCCAGCAGTTACCAGGGAAACAATGAGCAGTTCTTC
TRBV4-1	-	TRBJ1-5	-	CASSQGNPPQHF	TGCGCCAGCAGCCAGGGGAATCCGCCCCAGCATTTT
TRBV7-2	-	TRBJ1-2	-	CASKQYGSEFGYTF	TGTGCCAGCAAGCAATATGGGAGTGAGTTTGGCTACACCTTC
TRBV10-3	few	TRBJ2-1	TRBD2	CAISETSGGVKSSYNEQFF	TGTGCCATCAGTGAAACTAGCGGGGGGGTTAAGAGCTCCTACAATGAGCAGTTCTTC
TRBV6-5	many	TRBJ1-2	-	CASSYLGDVRTYGTNGYTF	TGTGCCAGCAGTTACTTGGGTGATGTCCGGACATATGGAACTAATGGCTACACCTTC
TRBV3-1	once	TRBJ2-1	TRBD2	CASGLAGGRYNEQFF	TGTGCCAGCGGATTAGCGGGGGGGCGGTACAATGAGCAGTTCTTC
TRBV2	few	TRBJ2-5	TRBD1	CASSEAWETGRETQYF	TGTGCCAGCAGTGAAGCCTGGGAGACAGGGCGTGAGACCCAGTACTTC
TRBV4-1	-	TRBJ2-1	-	CASSQARSRALNNEQFF	TGCGCCAGCAGCCAAGCTCGGTCCAGGGCCTTAAACAATGAGCAGTTCTTC
TRBV5-1	-	TRBJ2-3	-	CASSFLGDSWTQGTDTQYF	TGCGCCAGCAGCTTCCTTGGGGATAGTTGGACACAGGGCACAGATACGCAGTATTTT
TRBV7-2	-	TRBJ2-1	TRBD2	CASSLEGGGGYNEQFF	TGTGCCAGCAGCTTGGAGGGCGGGGGGGGATACAATGAGCAGTTCTTC
TRBV7-9	few	TRBJ2-7	-	CASSLDAGRTIYEQYF	TGTGCCAGCAGCTTAGATGCAGGGAGGACGATCTACGAGCAGTACTTC
TRBV7-2	once	TRBJ2-1	-	CASSYGRARNEQFF	TGTGCCAGCAGCTACGGACGAGCTAGGAATGAGCAGTTCTTC
TRBV27	-	TRBJ1-5	-	CASSPGFRQPQHF	TGTGCCAGCAGTCCGGGATTTCGTCAGCCCCAGCATTTT
TRBV6-1	few	TRBJ2-4	-	CASQQDLAKNIQYF	TGTGCCAGCCAACAGGATCTAGCCAAAAACATTCAGTACTTC
TRBV4-3	few	TRBJ1-2	-	CASSVGAADFYGYTF	TGCGCCAGCAGCGTGGGGGCGGCTGATTTCTATGGCTACACCTTC
TRBV4-2	once	TRBJ1-4	-	CASRRRREGVGEKLFF	TGTGCCAGCAGGAGGAGGAGGGAAGGGGTTGGGGAAAAACTGTTTTTT
TRBV10-3	-	TRBJ2-1	TRBD1	CAISETGTGGYNEQFF	TGTGCCATCAGTGAAACCGGGACAGGGGGCTACAATGAGCAGTTCTTC
TRBV6-2/TRBV6-3	-	TRBJ2-3	-	CASRGDLKDRSNQPQYF	TGTGCCAGCAGAGGGGACCTAAAAGATCGGAGCAATCAGCCCCAGTATTTT
TRBV9	-	TRBJ1-6	-	CASSVGGRVNSPLHF	TGTGCCAGCAGCGTAGGTGGCAGGGTTAATTCACCCCTCCACTTT
TRBV12-3/TRBV12-4	-	TRBJ2-5	-	CASSFGPHLDSQYF	TGTGCCAGCAGTTTCGGACCCCACCTAGATTCCCAGTACTTC
TRBV11-3	-	TRBJ2-3	TRBD2	CASSGSGGAYYTDTQYF	TGTGCCAGCAGCGGTAGCGGGGGGGCCTATTACACAGATACGCAGTATTTT
TRBV4-1	-	TRBJ1-4	-	CASSQRPTNEKLFF	TGCGCCAGCAGCCAACGCCCAACTAATGAAAAACTGTTTTTT
TRBV28	few	TRBJ1-2	-	CASSVRGADGYTF	TGTGCCAGCAGTGTACGCGGGGCTGATGGCTACACCTTC
TRBV10-3	few	TRBJ2-7	TRBD1	CAISDTGQGYEQYF	TGTGCCATCAGTGATACGGGACAGGGGTACGAGCAGTACTTC
TRBV12-3/TRBV12-4	-	TRBJ1-5	TRBD1	CASRQGEPQPQHF	TGTGCCAGCAGACAGGGGGAACCTCAGCCCCAGCATTTT
TRBV10-3	few	TRBJ2-3	-	CAISEGRNTQYF	TGTGCCATCAGTGAGGGGAGGAACACGCAGTATTTT
TRBV6-9	few	TRBJ2-7	TRBD1	CASNQRDRDYEQYF	TGTGCCAGCAACCAAAGGGACAGAGACTACGAGCAGTACTTC